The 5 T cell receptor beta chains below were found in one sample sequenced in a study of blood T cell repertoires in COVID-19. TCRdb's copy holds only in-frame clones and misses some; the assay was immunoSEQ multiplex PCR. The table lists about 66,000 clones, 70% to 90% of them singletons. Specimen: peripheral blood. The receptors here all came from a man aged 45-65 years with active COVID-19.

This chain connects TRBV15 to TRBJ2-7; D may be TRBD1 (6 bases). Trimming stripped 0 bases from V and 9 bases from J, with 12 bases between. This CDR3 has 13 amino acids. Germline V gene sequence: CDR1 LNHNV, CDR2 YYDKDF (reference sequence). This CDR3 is CATSRDPRGGQYF. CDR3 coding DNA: TGTGCCACCAGCAGAGATCCCCGAGGGGGGCAGTACTTC.

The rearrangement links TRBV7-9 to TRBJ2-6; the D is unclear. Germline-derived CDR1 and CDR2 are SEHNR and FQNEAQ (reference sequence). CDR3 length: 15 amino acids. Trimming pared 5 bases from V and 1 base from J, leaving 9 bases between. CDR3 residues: CASSVSQSGANVLTF. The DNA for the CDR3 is TGTGCCAGCAGCGTTTCCCAGTCTGGGGCCAACGTCCTGACTTTC.

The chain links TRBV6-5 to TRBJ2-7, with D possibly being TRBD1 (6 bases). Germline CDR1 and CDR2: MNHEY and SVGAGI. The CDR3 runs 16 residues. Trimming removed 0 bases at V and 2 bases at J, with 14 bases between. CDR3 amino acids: CASSYSRNRVTYEQYF. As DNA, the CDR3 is TGTGCCAGCAGTTACTCTCGAAACAGGGTGACCTACGAGCAGTACTTC.

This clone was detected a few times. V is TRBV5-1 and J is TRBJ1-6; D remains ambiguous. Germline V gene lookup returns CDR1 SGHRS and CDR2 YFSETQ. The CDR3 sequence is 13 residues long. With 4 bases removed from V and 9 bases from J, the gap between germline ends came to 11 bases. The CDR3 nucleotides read TGCGCCAGCAGCGAGGATTACGGTTCACCCCTCCACTTT. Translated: CASSEDYGSPLHF.

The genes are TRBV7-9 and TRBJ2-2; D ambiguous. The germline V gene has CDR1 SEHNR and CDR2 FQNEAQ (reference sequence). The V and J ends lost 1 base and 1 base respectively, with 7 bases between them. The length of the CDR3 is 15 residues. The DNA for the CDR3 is TGTGCCAGCAGCTTAGTGGCAGGGAACACCGGGGAGCTGTTTTTT. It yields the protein CASSLVAGNTGELFF.